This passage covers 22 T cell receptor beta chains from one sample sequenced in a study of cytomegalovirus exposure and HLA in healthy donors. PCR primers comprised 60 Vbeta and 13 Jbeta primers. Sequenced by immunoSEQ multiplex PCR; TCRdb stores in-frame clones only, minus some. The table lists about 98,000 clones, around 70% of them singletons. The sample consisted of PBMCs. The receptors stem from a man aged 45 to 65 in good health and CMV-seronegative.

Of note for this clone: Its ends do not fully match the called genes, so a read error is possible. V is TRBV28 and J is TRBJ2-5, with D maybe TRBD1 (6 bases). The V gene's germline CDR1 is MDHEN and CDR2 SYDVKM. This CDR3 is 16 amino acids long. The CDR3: CAGSSSSTGIKETQYF. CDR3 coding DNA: TGTGCCGGCAGTTCTTCCTCGACAGGCATCAAAGAGACCCAGTACTTC.

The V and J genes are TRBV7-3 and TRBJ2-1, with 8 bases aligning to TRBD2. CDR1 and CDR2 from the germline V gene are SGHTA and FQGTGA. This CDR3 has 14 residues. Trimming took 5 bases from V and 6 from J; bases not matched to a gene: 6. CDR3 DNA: TGTGCCAGCAGCCGAGCGGGAGCAGGCAATGAGCAGTTCTTC. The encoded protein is CASSRAGAGNEQFF.

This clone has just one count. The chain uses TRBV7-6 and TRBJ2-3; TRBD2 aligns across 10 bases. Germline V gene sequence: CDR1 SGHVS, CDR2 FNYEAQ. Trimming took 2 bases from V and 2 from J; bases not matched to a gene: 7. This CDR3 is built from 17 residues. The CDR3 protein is CASSLQPSGSLTDTQYF. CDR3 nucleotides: TGTGCCAGCAGCTTACAGCCTAGCGGGAGCCTCACAGATACGCAGTATTTT.

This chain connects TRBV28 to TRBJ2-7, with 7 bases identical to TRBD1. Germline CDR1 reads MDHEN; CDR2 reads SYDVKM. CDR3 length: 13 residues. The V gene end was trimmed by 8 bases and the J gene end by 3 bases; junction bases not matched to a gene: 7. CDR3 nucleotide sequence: TGTGCCAGCTTGAATCGGGACAGCTACGAGCAGTACTTC. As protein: CASLNRDSYEQYF.

The CDR3 nucleotides read TGTGCCAGCAGCTTGGGCCACAGGAATAGCAATCAGCCCCAGCATTTT. Translated, it gives CASSLGHRNSNQPQHF. The V call is TRBV5-4, the J call TRBJ1-5; TRBD1 is a possible D gene (5 bases). Trimming stripped 0 bases from V and 0 bases from J, with 10 bases between. CDR3 length: 16 residues. The germline V gene encodes CDR1 SGHNT and CDR2 YYREEE (reference sequence). The variable domain in full, completed from reference TRBV5-4 and TRBJ1-5, reads ETGVTQSPTHLIKTRGQQVTLRCSSQSGHNTVSWYQQALGQGPQFIFQYYREEENGRGNFPPRFSGLQFPNYSSELNVNALELDDSALYLCASSLGHRNSNQPQHFGDGTRLSIL.

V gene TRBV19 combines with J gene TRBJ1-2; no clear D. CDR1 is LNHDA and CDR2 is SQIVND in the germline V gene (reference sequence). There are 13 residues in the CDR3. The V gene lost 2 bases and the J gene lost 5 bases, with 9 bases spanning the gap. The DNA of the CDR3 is TGTGCCAGTAGTATAACCGAGGGTTATGGCTACACCTTC. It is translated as CASSITEGYGYTF. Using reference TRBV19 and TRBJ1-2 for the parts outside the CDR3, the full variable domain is DGGITQSPKYLFRKEGQNVTLSCEQNLNHDAMYWYRQDPGQGLRLIYYSQIVNDFQKGDIAEGYSVSREKKESFPLTVTSAQKNPTAFYLCASSITEGYGYTFGSGTRLTVV.

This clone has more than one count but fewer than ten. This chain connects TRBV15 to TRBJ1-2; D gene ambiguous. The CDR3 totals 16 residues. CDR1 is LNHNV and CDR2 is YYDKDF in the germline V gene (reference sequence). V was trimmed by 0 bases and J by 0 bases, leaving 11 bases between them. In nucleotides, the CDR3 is TGTGCCACCAGCAGAGACCTCAGTACCTCTAACTATGGCTACACCTTC. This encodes CATSRDLSTSNYGYTF.

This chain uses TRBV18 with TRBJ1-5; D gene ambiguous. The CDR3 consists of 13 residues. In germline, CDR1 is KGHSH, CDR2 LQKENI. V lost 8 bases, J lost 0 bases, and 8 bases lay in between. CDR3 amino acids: CASAQDSNQPQHF. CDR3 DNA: TGTGCCAGCGCTCAGGATAGCAATCAGCCCCAGCATTTT.

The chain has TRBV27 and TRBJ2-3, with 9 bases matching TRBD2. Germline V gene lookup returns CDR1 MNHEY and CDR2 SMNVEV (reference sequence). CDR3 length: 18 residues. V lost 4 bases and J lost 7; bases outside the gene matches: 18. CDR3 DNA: TGTGCCAGCAGTTACAACGGACTAGCGACCCGGCCGGCGAATACGCAGTATTTT. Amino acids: CASSYNGLATRPANTQYF.

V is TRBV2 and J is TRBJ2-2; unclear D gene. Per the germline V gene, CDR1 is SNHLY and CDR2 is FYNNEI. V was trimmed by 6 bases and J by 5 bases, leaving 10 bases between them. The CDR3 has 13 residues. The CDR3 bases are TGTGCCAGCAGCAACCTCGGGACCGGGGAGCTGTTTTTT. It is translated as CASSNLGTGELFF.

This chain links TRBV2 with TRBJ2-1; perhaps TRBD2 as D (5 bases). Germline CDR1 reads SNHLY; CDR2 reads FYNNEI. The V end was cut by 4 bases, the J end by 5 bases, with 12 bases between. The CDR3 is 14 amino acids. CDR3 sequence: CASSVTGTHNEQFF. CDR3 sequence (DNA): TGTGCCAGCAGTGTTACGGGAACACACAATGAGCAGTTCTTC.

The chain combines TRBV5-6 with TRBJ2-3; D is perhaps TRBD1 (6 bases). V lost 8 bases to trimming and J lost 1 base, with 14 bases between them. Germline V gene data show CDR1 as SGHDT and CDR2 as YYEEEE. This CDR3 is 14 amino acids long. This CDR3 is CASAGDPGTDTQYF. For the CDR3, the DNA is TGTGCCAGTGCAGGGGACCCTGGCACAGATACGCAGTATTTT.

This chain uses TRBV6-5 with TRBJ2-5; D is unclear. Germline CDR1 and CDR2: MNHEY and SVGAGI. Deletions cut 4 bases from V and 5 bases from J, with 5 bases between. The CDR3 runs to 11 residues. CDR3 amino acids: CASSSRETQYF. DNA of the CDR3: TGTGCCAGCAGTTCACGGGAGACCCAGTACTTC.

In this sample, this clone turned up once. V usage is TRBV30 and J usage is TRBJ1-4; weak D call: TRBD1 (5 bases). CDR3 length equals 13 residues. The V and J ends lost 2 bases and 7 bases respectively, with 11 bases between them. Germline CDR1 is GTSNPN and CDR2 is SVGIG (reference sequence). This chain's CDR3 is CAWSRGSGEKLFF. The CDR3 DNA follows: TGTGCCTGGAGTAGGGGATCGGGTGAAAAACTGTTTTTT.

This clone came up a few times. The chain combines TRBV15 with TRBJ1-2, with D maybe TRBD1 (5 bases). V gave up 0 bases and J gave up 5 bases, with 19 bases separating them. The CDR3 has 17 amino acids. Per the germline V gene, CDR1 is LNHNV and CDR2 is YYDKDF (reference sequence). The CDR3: CATSRELSTLGPYGYTF. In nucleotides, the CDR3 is TGTGCCACCAGCAGAGAACTATCAACCCTGGGGCCTTATGGCTACACCTTC.

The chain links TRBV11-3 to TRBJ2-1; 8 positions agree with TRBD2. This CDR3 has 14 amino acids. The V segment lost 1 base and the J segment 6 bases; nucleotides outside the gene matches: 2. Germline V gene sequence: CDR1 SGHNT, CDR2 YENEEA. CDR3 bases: TGTGCCAGCAGCTTAGTAGCGGGGTCCAATGAGCAGTTCTTC. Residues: CASSLVAGSNEQFF.

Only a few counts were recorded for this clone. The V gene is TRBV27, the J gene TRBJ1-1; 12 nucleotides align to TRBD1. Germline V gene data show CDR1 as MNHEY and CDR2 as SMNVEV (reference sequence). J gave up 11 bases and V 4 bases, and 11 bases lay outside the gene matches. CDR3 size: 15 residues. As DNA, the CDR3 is TGTGCCAGCAGTTCGACCGGGACAGGGGGCTTATTGGCTTTCTTT. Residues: CASSSTGTGGLLAFF.

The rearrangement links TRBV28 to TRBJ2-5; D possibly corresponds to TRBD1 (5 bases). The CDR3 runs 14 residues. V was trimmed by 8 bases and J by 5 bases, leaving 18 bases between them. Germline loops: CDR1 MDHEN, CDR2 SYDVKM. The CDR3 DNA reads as TGTGCCAGCGGCGCATGGGGCCTAGTGGAGACCCAGTACTTC. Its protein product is CASGAWGLVETQYF.

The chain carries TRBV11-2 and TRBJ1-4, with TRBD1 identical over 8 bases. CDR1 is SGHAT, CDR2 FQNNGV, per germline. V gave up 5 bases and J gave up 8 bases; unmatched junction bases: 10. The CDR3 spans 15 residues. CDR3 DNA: TGTGCCAGCAGCCGTGCAGGGGGCGATTGGGAAAAACTGTTTTTT. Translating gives CASSRAGGDWEKLFF.

CDR3 amino acids: CASSGPPYEQYF. CDR3 bases: TGTGCCAGCAGTGGGCCCCCCTACGAGCAGTACTTC. The rearrangement joins TRBV28 to TRBJ2-7; D ambiguous. V was cut by 5 bases and J by 2 bases, with 7 bases left in between. This CDR3 contains 12 residues. In germline, CDR1 is MDHEN, CDR2 SYDVKM.

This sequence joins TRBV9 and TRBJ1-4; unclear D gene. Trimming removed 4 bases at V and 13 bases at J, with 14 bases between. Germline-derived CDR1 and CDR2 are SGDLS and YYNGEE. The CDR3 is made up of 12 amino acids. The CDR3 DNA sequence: TGTGCCAGCAGCACCACCCTTGGCCGACTGTTTTTT. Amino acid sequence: CASSTTLGRLFF.

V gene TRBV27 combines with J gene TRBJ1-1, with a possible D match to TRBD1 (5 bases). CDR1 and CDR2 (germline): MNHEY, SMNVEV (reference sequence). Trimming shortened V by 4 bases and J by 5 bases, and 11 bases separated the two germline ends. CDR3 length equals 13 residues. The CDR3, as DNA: TGTGCCAGCAGTTCAAGGGGTGGAACTGAAGCTTTCTTT. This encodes CASSSRGGTEAFF.